The TCR beta chain described here comes from a study of T cell responses to AZD1222 COVID-19 vaccine. Using immunoSEQ multiplex PCR, the repertoire was profiled, and TCRdb retains in-frame clones only, with some absent. This table has roughly 100,000 clones, around 90% appearing once. This clone was seen once. CDR1 and CDR2 (germline): DFQATT, SNEGSKA (reference sequence). The CDR3 sequence is 10 residues long. The chain links TRBV20-1 to TRBJ1-2; the D is unclear. The specimen comprised peripheral blood, sampled on day 0 of AZD1222 vaccination. The sequence was collected from an adult in good health. The CDR3 DNA reads as TGCAACCCCCGCTCGACAGGCTACACCTTC. This codes for CNPRSTGYTF.